One and the same sample provided the 28 T cell receptor beta chains below, sequenced in a study of shared clonotypes between healthy human individuals. Terminally differentiated effector memory CD45RA+ cells were excluded from the naive CD8 cells, which were CD45RO-negative and positively selected for CCR7. The protocol was immunoSEQ multiplex PCR, while the TCRdb copy is restricted to in-frame clones and leaves out a portion. The sample contains around 1.9 million clones, just over 90% of which appear only once. The sample consisted of naive CD8+ T cells from PBMCs. The source is a man younger than 35 in good health. Some clones in this sample may be carry-over from other donors' samples.

The chain recombines TRBV28 with TRBJ1-2; D is possibly TRBD1 (5 bases). Germline CDR1 and CDR2: MDHEN and SYDVKM. This CDR3 has 13 residues. The V and J ends lost 4 bases and 7 bases respectively, with 13 bases between them. The CDR3 is CASSWDGNAGYTF. The CDR3 coding sequence is TGTGCCAGCAGTTGGGACGGCAATGCTGGCTACACCTTC.

A single count supports this clone. This sequence joins TRBV9 and TRBJ1-2, with D perhaps TRBD1 (6 bases). The germline CDR1 and CDR2 sequences are SGDLS and YYNGEE. This CDR3 comprises 12 residues. The germline V and J ends were trimmed by 4 bases and 6 bases, with 10 bases remaining between them. The CDR3 protein is CASSLGAHGYTF. The CDR3 region has the DNA TGTGCCAGCAGCCTGGGGGCCCATGGCTACACCTTC.

The chain employs TRBV7-8 and TRBJ2-7; 8 nucleotides align to TRBD1. Germline V gene sequence: CDR1 SGHVS, CDR2 FQNEAQ. With V trimmed by 3 bases and J by 5 bases, 9 bases remained unmatched. The CDR3 totals 15 residues. CDR3 in amino acids: CASSLVRTTGDEQYF. DNA of the CDR3: TGTGCCAGCAGCTTGGTGCGGACGACAGGGGACGAGCAGTACTTC.

This clone was seen a few times. This sequence joins TRBV6-5 and TRBJ2-2; tentatively, D is TRBD2 (7 bases). The CDR3 sequence is 13 residues long. Germline-derived CDR1 and CDR2 are MNHEY and SVGAGI. V was shortened by 6 bases and J by 5 bases, with 10 bases between the two germline ends. Here the CDR3 DNA reads TGTGCCAGCAGACAGGGACTAACCGGGGAGCTGTTTTTT. It is translated as CASRQGLTGELFF.

This chain uses TRBV28 with TRBJ1-4; tentative D call: TRBD1 (6 bases). The CDR3 extends over 16 amino acids. Trimming cost V 3 bases and J 2 bases, with 13 bases left between them. Germline V gene sequence: CDR1 MDHEN, CDR2 SYDVKM. The DNA for the CDR3 is TGTGCCAGCAGTTTGGCTGCACAGGGCACTAATGAAAAACTGTTTTTT. It translates to CASSLAAQGTNEKLFF. Full variable domain (rest looked up from reference TRBV28 and TRBJ1-4): DVKVTQSSRYLVKRTGEKVFLECVQDMDHENMFWYRQDPGLGLRLIYFSYDVKMKEKGDIPEGYSVSREKKERFSLILESASTNQTSMYLCASSLAAQGTNEKLFFGSGTQLSVL.

V is TRBV27 and J is TRBJ1-2, with a weak D call TRBD1 (5 bases). The CDR3 runs 14 residues. Between the trimmed V and J ends, which lost 2 bases and 4 bases, there was a span of 11 bases. Germline CDR1 reads MNHEY; CDR2 reads SMNVEV (reference sequence). The CDR3 region is CASSLAGPGYGYTF. The CDR3 DNA reads TGTGCCAGCAGTTTAGCAGGGCCCGGCTATGGCTACACCTTC.

The chain employs TRBV6-1 and TRBJ2-1, with 9 bases that match TRBD2. The CDR3 runs to 17 residues. V lost 2 bases, J lost 4 bases, and 9 bases stayed unmatched. Germline values: CDR1 MNHNS, CDR2 SASEGT. CDR3 nucleotides: TGTGCCAGCAGTGAATTGGAGAGCGGGAGGTCGTACAATGAGCAGTTCTTC. This sequence encodes CASSELESGRSYNEQFF.

Here the CDR3 reads CATSYLTDSGREQFF. The CDR3 DNA reads TGTGCCACCAGCTATCTGACGGATTCCGGGCGTGAGCAGTTCTTC. V usage is TRBV15 and J usage is TRBJ2-1; unclear D gene. Trimming took off 5 bases at V and 9 bases at J, with 20 bases between the two ends. This CDR3 is built from 15 residues. Looked up from germline, CDR1 is LNHNV and CDR2 is YYDKDF (reference sequence).

This clone was seen just once. V gene TRBV4-3 combines with J gene TRBJ1-1, with D possibly TRBD1 on 5 matching bases. CDR3 length: 15 amino acids. CDR1 and CDR2 (germline): LGHNA, YSLEER. The V gene lost 4 bases and the J gene lost 0 bases, with 12 bases spanning the gap. Here the CDR3 reads CASSPRQSMNTEAFF. Written as DNA, the CDR3 is TGCGCCAGCAGCCCACGACAGAGCATGAACACTGAAGCTTTCTTT.

The chain recombines TRBV19 with TRBJ2-2; perhaps D is TRBD1 or TRBD2 (5 bases each). The CDR3 is made up of 15 amino acids. Between the trimmed V and J ends, which lost 1 base and 4 bases, there was a span of 10 bases. CDR1 is LNHDA, CDR2 SQIVND, per germline (reference sequence). CDR3 in amino acids: CASSIGGIPTGELFF. The CDR3 nucleotides are TGTGCCAGTAGTATAGGGGGGATCCCCACCGGGGAGCTGTTTTTT.

The rearrangement links TRBV15 to TRBJ1-4; TRBD1 might be the D (6 bases). The CDR3 totals 16 residues. Germline CDR1 reads LNHNV; CDR2 reads YYDKDF (reference sequence). With 3 bases removed from V and 8 bases from J, the gap between germline ends came to 19 bases. CDR3 coding DNA: TGTGCCACCAGCAGTCGTGGAAGGGGGGTATACGAAAAACTGTTTTTT. It translates to CATSSRGRGVYEKLFF.

The CDR3 nucleotides read TGTGCCAGCTCACCACCTTTTCTAGCGGGAACATACAATGAGCAGTTCTTC. Its translation is CASSPPFLAGTYNEQFF. The chain recombines TRBV18 with TRBJ2-1; 9 bases are a match to TRBD2. Germline CDR1 reads KGHSH; CDR2 reads LQKENI. Trimming took 0 bases from V and 4 from J; bases not matched to a gene: 7. CDR3 length: 17 amino acids.

J is TRBJ2-7 and V is TRBV25-1, with TRBD1 matching over 7 bases. CDR3 size: 14 residues. Germline CDR1 and CDR2: MGHDK and SYGVNS. V shed 4 bases, J shed 5 bases, and the junction held 8 bases outside the gene matches. The CDR3 DNA sequence: TGTGCCAGCAGTGGGGGGATAAGGGGGCACGAGCAGTACTTC. Its translation is CASSGGIRGHEQYF.

CDR3 nucleotide sequence: TGTGCCAGCAGTTCCCGGGACAGGGACCCGAATCAGCCCCAGCATTTT. Its protein product is CASSSRDRDPNQPQHF. The chain employs TRBV28 and TRBJ1-5; 9 positions match TRBD1. Germline lookup yields CDR1 MDHEN and CDR2 SYDVKM. V trimming: 4 bases; J trimming: 4 bases; junction bases outside the gene matches: 8. The CDR3 length is 16 residues.

The chain has TRBV10-2 and TRBJ2-1, with D possibly being TRBD1 or TRBD2 (5 bases each). Trimming removed 5 bases at V and 6 bases at J, with 11 bases between. The CDR3 runs 13 residues. CDR1 is WSHSY, CDR2 SAAADI, per germline. The CDR3 protein is CASSFTRGNEQFF. CDR3 nucleotide sequence: TGCGCCAGCAGTTTCACTAGGGGCAATGAGCAGTTCTTC.

CDR3 coding DNA: TGTGCCAGCAGCGAAGGGCCCACAGATACGCAGTATTTT. Translating gives CASSEGPTDTQYF. This chain joins TRBV9 and TRBJ2-3; D is uncertain. Trimming shortened V by 3 bases and J by 2 bases, and 7 bases separated the two germline ends. This CDR3 has 13 amino acids. Germline V gene data show CDR1 as SGDLS and CDR2 as YYNGEE.

This clone came up once. The chain couples TRBV29-1 to TRBJ2-7, with D uncertain. CDR1 and CDR2 from the germline V gene are SQVTM and ANQGSEA. This CDR3 is 13 amino acids long. V was clipped by 7 bases and J by 5 bases, with 18 bases between them. CDR3 in DNA: TGCAGCGCTTTTTCGGCCGGACGGAACGAGCAGTACTTC. Translating it yields CSAFSAGRNEQYF.

The chain joins TRBV11-2 to TRBJ2-7; D is uncertain. CDR3 length: 14 amino acids. CDR1 and CDR2 (germline): SGHAT, FQNNGV. Between the trimmed V and J ends, which lost 5 bases and 3 bases, there was a span of 14 bases. For the CDR3, the DNA is TGTGCCAGCAGCGGGCCGGCTCTCTACTACGAGCAGTACTTC. Encoded protein: CASSGPALYYEQYF.

A remark on this clone: At the DNA level, this CDR3 is encoded by other sequences in the same sample as well. The chain carries TRBV27 and TRBJ2-1, with TRBD1 matching over 7 bases. This CDR3 comprises 13 residues. V was pared by 6 bases and J by 4 bases, with 3 bases of the junction left unmatched. Looked up from germline, CDR1 is MNHEY and CDR2 is SMNVEV (reference sequence). CDR3: CASRDRTYNEQFF. The CDR3 nucleotides are TGTGCCAGCAGGGACAGGACATACAATGAGCAGTTCTTC.

To note about this clone: Other DNA sequences of this sample code for an identical CDR3. V gene TRBV5-1 combines with J gene TRBJ2-7; 8 positions agree with TRBD1. The germline V gene has CDR1 SGHRS and CDR2 YFSETQ. There are 14 residues in the CDR3. The junction had 3 bases not matched to a gene; V was cut back by 4 bases and J by 0 bases. In DNA, the CDR3 is TGCGCCAGCAGCCTAGGACAGGGCTCCTACGAGCAGTACTTC. This codes for CASSLGQGSYEQYF.

The chain combines TRBV4-3 with TRBJ2-1, with D maybe TRBD2 (5 bases). From germline, CDR1 is LGHNA and CDR2 YSLEER. The V end was cut by 1 base, the J end by 5 bases, with 12 bases between. The CDR3 runs 15 residues. CDR3 sequence reads: CASSQGYGVNNEQFF. CDR3 DNA sequence: TGCGCCAGCAGCCAAGGGTACGGGGTTAACAATGAGCAGTTCTTC.

V usage is TRBV28 and J usage is TRBJ2-3; TRBD2 is a possible D gene (5 bases). With 4 bases removed from V and 4 bases from J, the gap between germline ends came to 6 bases. The CDR3 consists of 12 residues. The germline CDR1 and CDR2 sequences are MDHEN and SYDVKM. CDR3 DNA: TGTGCCAGCAGTTCTAGCCCAGATACGCAGTATTTT. Translation: CASSSSPDTQYF.

J is TRBJ1-5 and V is TRBV15; TRBD1 is a possible D gene (5 bases). This CDR3 spans 14 amino acids. Germline V gene sequence: CDR1 LNHNV, CDR2 YYDKDF (reference sequence). V was shortened by 5 bases and J by 3 bases, with 11 bases between the two germline ends. CDR3 region: CATSGLQVNQPQHF. CDR3 nucleotide sequence: TGTGCCACCAGCGGTTTACAGGTCAATCAGCCCCAGCATTTT.

This chain connects TRBV27 to TRBJ1-1; D call uncertain. CDR1 MNHEY and CDR2 SMNVEV come from the germline V gene (reference sequence). The CDR3 extends over 13 amino acids. Trimming left V 7 bases short and J 6 bases short, with 15 bases between. The CDR3 protein is CASNGRLPSEAFF. The CDR3 nucleotides are TGTGCCAGCAATGGACGGTTGCCGTCTGAAGCTTTCTTT.

V gene TRBV7-2 combines with J gene TRBJ2-3; D might be TRBD2 (6 bases). The CDR3 is made up of 16 amino acids. V gave up 5 bases and J gave up 1 base, with 16 bases separating them. Germline V gene lookup returns CDR1 SGHTA and CDR2 FQGNSA. CDR3 protein: CASSESWRDGTDTQYF. DNA of the CDR3: TGTGCCAGCAGCGAAAGTTGGCGGGACGGCACAGATACGCAGTATTTT. The entire variable domain, with the rest obtained from reference TRBV7-2 and TRBJ2-3, is as follows: GAGVSQSPSNKVTEKGKDVELRCDPISGHTALYWYRQSLGQGLEFLIYFQGNSAPDKSGLPSDRFSAERTGGSVSTLTIQRTQQEDSAVYLCASSESWRDGTDTQYFGPGTRLTVL.

This clone has only a few counts. V usage is TRBV9 and J usage is TRBJ2-1, with D uncertain. V was clipped by 4 bases and J by 3 bases, with 11 bases between them. Per germline, CDR1 SGDLS and CDR2 YYNGEE. The CDR3 totals 14 residues. The CDR3 region has the DNA TGTGCCAGCAGCCCAGACCTAAACTACAATGAGCAGTTCTTC. This sequence encodes CASSPDLNYNEQFF.

The chain's CDR3 is CASSYSGDLGEQYF. CDR3 in DNA: TGTGCCAGCAGTTACTCAGGGGATCTAGGCGAGCAGTACTTC. The gene calls are TRBV6-5 and TRBJ2-7; a weak D match, TRBD1 (5 bases). The germline V and J ends were trimmed by 0 bases and 6 bases, with 12 bases remaining between them. The germline CDR1 and CDR2 sequences are MNHEY and SVGAGI. The CDR3 has 14 residues.

The chain recombines TRBV6-4 with TRBJ2-3; D ambiguous. CDR1 and CDR2 from the germline V gene are MRHNA and SNTAGT. This CDR3 is 13 amino acids long. Deletions cut 1 base from V and 6 bases from J, with 8 bases between. This CDR3 reads CASSDFPGDTQYF. CDR3 DNA: TGTGCCAGCAGTGACTTCCCGGGTGATACGCAGTATTTT.